Below, 32 T cell receptor beta chains from the same sample are listed, as sequenced in a study of shared clonotypes between healthy human individuals. Produced via immunoSEQ multiplex PCR; TCRdb's table is partial and in-frame only. The sample shows a few million clones, 85% to 95% of them seen only once. The sample taken for sequencing was naive CD4+ T cells from PBMCs. Subset denoted: CD45RA+ positively selected. These receptors came from a man younger than 35 in good health. Some clones in this sample may be carry-over from other donors' samples.

V is TRBV5-1 and J is TRBJ2-7, with unresolved D. Trimming left V 1 base short and J 5 bases short, with 13 bases between. Germline V gene lookup returns CDR1 SGHRS and CDR2 YFSETQ. This CDR3 region has 14 residues. The CDR3 protein is CASSLYLAPNEQYF. CDR3 coding DNA: TGCGCCAGCAGCTTGTATTTGGCCCCGAACGAGCAGTACTTC.

This clone was seen once. The chain combines TRBV7-7 with TRBJ2-1, with D uncertain. Germline V gene sequence: CDR1 SSHAT, CDR2 FNYEAQ (reference sequence). V dropped 3 bases and J dropped 0 bases, with 9 bases sitting between them. This CDR3 spans 15 amino acids. CDR3 sequence: CASSFGSPSYNEQFF. CDR3 bases: TGTGCCAGCAGCTTCGGCTCCCCCTCCTACAATGAGCAGTTCTTC.

The chain has TRBV28 and TRBJ2-5; D gene uncertain. Looked up from germline, CDR1 is MDHEN and CDR2 is SYDVKM. Trimming cost V 5 bases and J 5 bases, with 12 bases left between them. The CDR3 runs 13 residues. This chain's CDR3 is CASSGFKRETQYF. The DNA of the CDR3 is TGTGCCAGCAGTGGGTTTAAACGGGAGACCCAGTACTTC.

Note on this clone: This CDR3 is also generated by other DNA sequences in the sample. This chain links TRBV28 with TRBJ1-2; no clear D. Trimming shortened V by 2 bases and J by 4 bases, and 8 bases separated the two germline ends. There are 13 residues in the CDR3. Germline V lookup: CDR1 MDHEN, CDR2 SYDVKM. The CDR3 is CASSLPTAYGYTF. The DNA of the CDR3 is TGTGCCAGCAGTTTACCCACGGCCTATGGCTACACCTTC.

The chain uses TRBV6-5 and TRBJ2-7, with D possibly TRBD1 on 7 matching bases. Trimming stripped 0 bases from V and 5 bases from J, with 17 bases between. The CDR3 loop spans 16 amino acids. CDR1 MNHEY and CDR2 SVGAGI come from the germline V gene. CDR3 bases: TGTGCCAGCAGTTACTCAGCCCCCACAGGGGAGGACGAGCAGTACTTC. This translates into CASSYSAPTGEDEQYF.

This chain links TRBV7-9 with TRBJ2-7; 16 bases are shared with TRBD2. This CDR3 is built from 15 residues. The V segment lost 8 bases and the J segment 9 bases; nucleotides outside the gene matches: 10. CDR1 and CDR2 (germline): SEHNR, FQNEAQ (reference sequence). The CDR3 region has the DNA TGTGCCAGCGCCTCGGGGACTAGCGGGAGGGTTGGGCAGTACTTC. Translated, it gives CASASGTSGRVGQYF.

This chain uses TRBV29-1 with TRBJ1-5, with a tentative D call TRBD1 (5 bases). The CDR3 has 14 residues. V was cut by 3 bases and J by 7 bases, with 16 bases left in between. Germline values: CDR1 SQVTM, CDR2 ANQGSEA. The CDR3 is CSVEGTLRTQPQHF. CDR3 in DNA: TGCAGCGTTGAGGGGACCCTCCGTACCCAGCCCCAGCATTTT.

The J gene is TRBJ1-1, the V gene TRBV28; D may be TRBD1 (6 bases). The CDR3 has 13 amino acids. The V end lost 3 bases, the J end lost 11 bases, and 16 bases lay between the germline ends. Germline loops: CDR1 MDHEN, CDR2 SYDVKM. The CDR3 DNA is TGTGCCAGCAGTTTTGGGGGGCCCCCCTCGGCTTTCTTT. Amino acid sequence: CASSFGGPPSAFF.

The J gene is TRBJ2-5, the V gene TRBV18; D not certain. CDR1 and CDR2 from the germline V gene are KGHSH and LQKENI. V was shortened by 2 bases and J by 4 bases, with 14 bases between the two germline ends. The CDR3 has 15 residues. The CDR3 DNA follows: TGTGCCAGCTCACCAGGGAAGCCGGCCAGAGAGACCCAGTACTTC. This encodes CASSPGKPARETQYF.

The rearrangement uses TRBV7-2 and TRBJ1-2; maybe TRBD1 (6 bases). The CDR3 length is 15 residues. Germline V lookup: CDR1 SGHTA, CDR2 FQGNSA. V dropped 5 bases and J dropped 4 bases, with 17 bases sitting between them. The CDR3 here is CASSHASGDSYGYTF. The CDR3 DNA reads as TGTGCCAGCAGCCACGCCTCAGGGGATAGCTATGGCTACACCTTC.

The chain has TRBV28 and TRBJ2-7; D assignment may be TRBD1 or TRBD2 (7 bases each). CDR3 length: 16 amino acids. Germline assignment: CDR1 MDHEN and CDR2 SYDVKM. V was trimmed by 8 bases and J by 4 bases, leaving 24 bases between them. CDR3 coding DNA: TGTGCCAGCTCAACCCAGGGGAGGGGGCTTCAGTACGAGCAGTACTTC. Residues: CASSTQGRGLQYEQYF.

The chain uses TRBV5-6 and TRBJ2-3; D remains unclear. CDR1 and CDR2 (germline): SGHDT, YYEEEE. Deletions cut 2 bases from V and 1 base from J, with 8 bases between. CDR3 length equals 14 residues. The CDR3 bases are TGTGCCAGCAGCTTCTCTGGGGGCACAGATACGCAGTATTTT. Translating gives CASSFSGGTDTQYF.

CDR3 DNA sequence: TGTGCCAGCAGCCAGGGCGACAGAGGCCAAGAGACCCAGTACTTC. It yields the protein CASSQGDRGQETQYF. The V gene is TRBV4-2, the J gene TRBJ2-5; D may be TRBD1 (5 bases). This CDR3 comprises 15 residues. Trimming shortened V by 3 bases and J by 1 base, and 12 bases separated the two germline ends. Germline CDR1 LGHNA, CDR2 YNFKEQ.

Note on this clone: Other nucleotide sequences in the sample specify the same CDR3. This rearrangement joins TRBV6-5 to TRBJ2-7, with 10 bases that match TRBD1. Trimming at V came to 6 bases and at J to 3 bases, leaving 5 bases not matched to a gene. The CDR3 covers 14 residues. The germline V gene has CDR1 MNHEY and CDR2 SVGAGI. In DNA, the CDR3 is TGTGCCAGCAGCTGGGACAGGGGAAGCTACGAGCAGTACTTC. Amino acid sequence: CASSWDRGSYEQYF.

The count of this clone is one. The gene calls are TRBV6-6 and TRBJ2-2; 12 bases match TRBD2. CDR3 length: 15 amino acids. V was clipped by 6 bases and J by 7 bases; unmatched bases: 6. Germline V lookup: CDR1 MNHNY, CDR2 SVGAGI (reference sequence). Written as DNA, the CDR3 is TGTGCCAGCAGAAGGACTAGCGGGACGGGCGGGGAGCTGTTTTTT. Its protein product is CASRRTSGTGGELFF.

The chain recombines TRBV28 with TRBJ2-7, with D uncertain. Per germline, CDR1 MDHEN and CDR2 SYDVKM. The CDR3 covers 12 residues. V was pared by 8 bases and J by 4 bases, with 12 bases between. The CDR3 DNA reads TGTGCCAGCGGAACGGTACAGTACGAGCAGTACTTC. It encodes CASGTVQYEQYF.

This chain uses TRBV29-1 with TRBJ1-1; D perhaps matches TRBD1 (5 bases). Germline V CDR1 and CDR2: SQVTM, ANQGSEA. This CDR3 has 13 amino acids. The V end was cut by 7 bases, the J end by 4 bases, with 16 bases between. The CDR3 DNA reads as TGCAGCGCGACGTGGGACCAAGGCACTGAAGCTTTCTTT. This sequence encodes CSATWDQGTEAFF.

The rearrangement links TRBV7-3 to TRBJ2-1, with D possibly matching TRBD2 (6 bases). The CDR3 is 13 residues long. From germline, CDR1 is SGHTA and CDR2 FQGTGA. V lost 5 bases and J 8 bases, leaving 13 bases between the germline ends. As DNA, the CDR3 is TGTGCCAGCAGCCTTAGAGCGGGCGATGAGCAGTTCTTC. This translates into CASSLRAGDEQFF.

The chain joins TRBV6-6 to TRBJ1-1; a possible D gene is TRBD1 (6 bases). This CDR3 contains 15 residues. V dropped 6 bases and J dropped 0 bases, with 14 bases sitting between them. Germline values: CDR1 MNHNY, CDR2 SVGAGI (reference sequence). The CDR3 loop is CASRHRVGMNTEAFF. As DNA, the CDR3 is TGTGCCAGCAGGCACAGGGTGGGAATGAACACTGAAGCTTTCTTT.

The chain combines TRBV7-9 with TRBJ1-4, with 9 bases lining up with TRBD1. V dropped 7 bases and J dropped 8; count of bases not matched to a gene: 8. Germline CDR1 SEHNR, CDR2 FQNEAQ (reference sequence). The CDR3 runs to 14 residues. CDR3 residues: CASTPGQGWEKLFF. DNA of the CDR3: TGTGCCAGCACCCCCGGACAGGGGTGGGAAAAACTGTTTTTT.

The genes are TRBV11-1 and TRBJ2-7; D is uncertain. CDR1 is SGHAT, CDR2 FQDESV, per germline (reference sequence). Trimming removed 2 bases at V and 0 bases at J, with 8 bases between. The CDR3 contains 14 residues. The DNA for the CDR3 is TGTGCCAGCAGCTTAAAGATAGGCTCCTACGAGCAGTACTTC. Protein sequence: CASSLKIGSYEQYF.

V and J are TRBV6-6 and TRBJ2-7; D remains unclear. The length of the CDR3 is 11 residues. Germline assignment: CDR1 MNHNY and CDR2 SVGAGI (reference sequence). V was trimmed by 5 bases and J by 6 bases, leaving 8 bases between them. CDR3 nucleotides: TGTGCCAGCAGTAGGACCCGCGAGCAGTACTTC. Protein sequence: CASSRTREQYF.

V and J are TRBV30 and TRBJ2-1; 8 nucleotides agree with TRBD2. The CDR3 is 14 amino acids. The V gene's germline CDR1 is GTSNPN and CDR2 SVGIG (reference sequence). The J segment lost 8 bases and the V segment lost 3 bases, leaving 9 bases of the junction unmatched. The CDR3 loop is CAWRPGGGSYEQFF. The CDR3 DNA sequence: TGTGCCTGGAGGCCCGGCGGGGGGTCCTATGAGCAGTTCTTC.

The chain has TRBV28 and TRBJ2-1, with D possibly TRBD2 on 5 matching bases. V was pared by 3 bases and J by 5 bases, with 11 bases between. Germline CDR1 and CDR2: MDHEN and SYDVKM. CDR3 length: 14 amino acids. The CDR3 DNA follows: TGTGCCAGCAGTTTCTATGCCGGGAACAATGAGCAGTTCTTC. Protein: CASSFYAGNNEQFF.

This chain links TRBV6-1 with TRBJ2-5; TRBD1 agrees at 7 bases. The CDR3 consists of 15 residues. CDR1 MNHNS and CDR2 SASEGT come from the germline V gene. V was pared by 6 bases and J by 5 bases, with 12 bases of the junction left unmatched. The CDR3 nucleotides are TGTGCCAGCAGGCCTACACAGGGGTCGACGGAGACCCAGTACTTC. This encodes CASRPTQGSTETQYF.

This chain joins TRBV7-2 and TRBJ1-1, with a possible D match to TRBD1 (5 bases). Per the germline V gene, CDR1 is SGHTA and CDR2 is FQGNSA. This CDR3 has 15 residues. V lost 4 bases, J lost 0 bases, and 12 bases lay in between. Here the CDR3 reads CASSSPAGLNTEAFF. Here the CDR3 DNA reads TGTGCCAGCAGCTCCCCAGCGGGACTGAACACTGAAGCTTTCTTT.

The chain joins TRBV11-3 to TRBJ1-2; D unclear. CDR3 length: 14 amino acids. CDR1 and CDR2 from the germline V gene are SGHNT and YENEEA. V lost 1 base and J lost 8, with 14 bases in between. For the CDR3, the DNA is TGTGCCAGCAGCTTAGTTGGCAGCTCTGGCGGCTACACCTTC. This codes for CASSLVGSSGGYTF.

Remarks on this clone: Other nucleotide sequences from this sample produce the same CDR3. J is TRBJ1-1 and V is TRBV5-4, with D possibly matching TRBD1 (5 bases). Trimming removed 2 bases at V and 5 bases at J, with 10 bases between. This CDR3 is built from 13 residues. Germline values: CDR1 SGHNT, CDR2 YYREEE (reference sequence). Written as DNA, the CDR3 is TGTGCCAGCAGCTTCCCTGGGGGGACTGAAGCTTTCTTT. It yields the protein CASSFPGGTEAFF. Looking up the rest from reference TRBV5-4 and TRBJ1-1 gives the full variable domain: ETGVTQSPTHLIKTRGQQVTLRCSSQSGHNTVSWYQQALGQGPQFIFQYYREEENGRGNFPPRFSGLQFPNYSSELNVNALELDDSALYLCASSFPGGTEAFFGQGTRLTVV.

The V gene is TRBV28, the J gene TRBJ1-5; no firm D call. Germline CDR1 MDHEN, CDR2 SYDVKM. The CDR3 covers 14 residues. V dropped 3 bases and J dropped 8 bases, with 14 bases sitting between them. The CDR3 bases are TGTGCCAGCAGTTTGGCGTTTAACGGGAAGCCCCAGCATTTT. It specifies CASSLAFNGKPQHF.

This clone came up once. This sequence joins TRBV5-4 and TRBJ2-7; TRBD2 is a possible D gene (6 bases). Trimming left V 3 bases short and J 3 bases short, with 19 bases between. The germline V gene has CDR1 SGHNT and CDR2 YYREEE (reference sequence). This CDR3 is built from 16 residues. DNA for the CDR3: TGTGCCAGCAGCTCCGCCGCGGGGAGCGCGAGCTACGAGCAGTACTTC. Residues: CASSSAAGSASYEQYF. Drawing the rest from reference TRBV5-4 and TRBJ2-7, the complete variable domain is ETGVTQSPTHLIKTRGQQVTLRCSSQSGHNTVSWYQQALGQGPQFIFQYYREEENGRGNFPPRFSGLQFPNYSSELNVNALELDDSALYLCASSSAAGSASYEQYFGPGTRLTVT.

This chain joins TRBV5-1 and TRBJ2-7; possible D gene TRBD1, 5 bases. Trimming took 4 bases from V and 3 from J, leaving 11 bases between them. Germline assignment: CDR1 SGHRS and CDR2 YFSETQ. This CDR3 is 13 amino acids long. The CDR3 DNA is TGCGCCAGCAGCAACGACAGCCGCTACGAGCAGTACTTC. Its protein is CASSNDSRYEQYF.

The chain combines TRBV5-1 with TRBJ2-2; 8 bases match TRBD2. The ends lost 4 bases at V and 0 bases at J; junction bases unmatched: 2. The germline V gene has CDR1 SGHRS and CDR2 YFSETQ. The CDR3 is 15 residues long. The CDR3 DNA follows: TGCGCCAGCAGCCAACTAGCGGCGAACACCGGGGAGCTGTTTTTT. It yields the protein CASSQLAANTGELFF. The whole variable domain, remainder taken from reference TRBV5-1 and TRBJ2-2, is KAGVTQTPRYLIKTRGQQVTLSCSPISGHRSVSWYQQTPGQGLQFLFEYFSETQRNKGNFPGRFSGRQFSNSRSEMNVSTLELGDSALYLCASSQLAANTGELFFGEGSRLTVL.